The next 20 T cell receptor beta chains were all read from a single sample in a study of control samples from healthy donors and cancer patients. Profiled with immunoSEQ multiplex PCR; TCRdb holds only in-frame clones, not every one. The profile shows about 4,000 clones, approximately 77% of them singletons. The sequenced sample consisted of formalin-fixed, paraffin-embedded tissue. These receptors all come from a female donor with melanoma.

This sequence joins TRBV28 and TRBJ1-6; D gene unclear. The germline V and J ends were trimmed by 4 bases and 4 bases, with 11 bases remaining between them. Germline-derived CDR1 and CDR2 are MDHEN and SYDVKM. The CDR3 consists of 15 residues. Here the CDR3 reads CASSSPQSYNSPLHF. CDR3 DNA sequence: TGTGCCAGCAGTTCCCCACAGAGTTATAATTCACCCCTCCACTTT.

This clone was seen only a few times. This CDR3 is CATSDLPTVGTNYGYTF. The CDR3 region has the DNA TGTGCCACCAGTGATTTGCCCACAGTGGGGACTAACTATGGCTACACCTTC. The chain is built from TRBV24-1 and TRBJ1-2; D gene unclear. This CDR3 is 17 amino acids long. The germline V gene has CDR1 KGHDR and CDR2 SFDVKD. V was shortened by 0 bases and J by 0 bases, with 13 bases between the two germline ends.

The V gene is TRBV6-2 or TRBV6-3, the J gene TRBJ1-2, with 9 bases lining up with TRBD1. This CDR3 has 15 residues. J was trimmed by 7 bases and V by 2 bases; bases with no gene match: 8. Germline V gene sequence: CDR1 MNHEY, CDR2 SVGEGT. This CDR3 is CASSYLGDRAAGYTF. The CDR3 DNA follows: TGTGCCAGCAGTTACCTCGGGGACAGGGCCGCTGGCTACACCTTC.

This chain connects TRBV23-1 to TRBJ2-7; possibly TRBD1 for D (6 bases). TRBV23-1 is flagged as an ORF with uncertain function. The CDR3 extends over 12 amino acids. The V end was cut by 9 bases, the J end by 7 bases, with 16 bases between. The DNA of the CDR3 is TGCGCCAGGCCTCCCGGGACAAAGGAGCAGTACTTC. Translating gives CARPPGTKEQYF.

The chain combines TRBV7-3 with TRBJ2-1; no definite D call. Germline V gene data show CDR1 as SGHTA and CDR2 as FQGTGA. The V gene lost 0 bases and the J gene lost 9 bases, with 6 bases spanning the gap. The CDR3 is 12 residues long. CDR3 nucleotide sequence: TGTGCCAGCAGCTTAACCCTTAGTGAGCAGTTCTTC. This codes for CASSLTLSEQFF.

V and J are TRBV11-3 and TRBJ2-1, with 7 bases matching TRBD2. The CDR3 sequence is 14 residues long. V shed 3 bases and J 7 bases; nucleotides not matched to a gene: 6. Germline CDR1 is SGHNT and CDR2 is YENEEA. This CDR3 reads CASSFRGVENEQFF. The DNA of the CDR3 is TGTGCCAGCAGCTTTCGGGGGGTAGAGAATGAGCAGTTCTTC.

CDR3 sequence reads: CASSISSRGPYNEQFF. CDR3 coding DNA: TGTGCCAGTAGTATTAGCTCACGCGGGCCTTACAATGAGCAGTTCTTC. The chain couples TRBV19 to TRBJ2-1; D is perhaps TRBD2 (5 bases). V was shortened by 3 bases and J by 4 bases, with 16 bases between the two germline ends. The germline gives CDR1 LNHDA, CDR2 SQIVND (reference sequence). CDR3 size: 16 residues.

The chain has TRBV11-3 and TRBJ2-5; TRBD1 might be the D (6 bases). Germline V gives CDR1 SGHNT, CDR2 YENEEA. CDR3 size: 13 residues. V was trimmed by 0 bases and J by 7 bases, leaving 9 bases between them. This CDR3 is CASSLDGTTTQYF. In DNA, the CDR3 is TGTGCCAGCAGCTTAGATGGGACAACGACCCAGTACTTC.

V is TRBV18 and J is TRBJ2-5, with 7 bases that match TRBD2. The junction had 3 bases not matched to a gene; V was cut back by 0 bases and J by 5 bases. Germline loops: CDR1 KGHSH, CDR2 LQKENI. The CDR3 is 14 residues long. CDR3 in amino acids: CASSPPWGGETQYF. In nucleotides, the CDR3 is TGTGCCAGCTCACCACCGTGGGGAGGGGAGACCCAGTACTTC.

This chain links TRBV19 with TRBJ1-1, with D possibly matching TRBD1 (5 bases). The CDR3 length is 15 residues. Trimming took off 3 bases at V and 5 bases at J, with 16 bases between the two ends. Per germline, CDR1 LNHDA and CDR2 SQIVND (reference sequence). CDR3 sequence: CASSIWRRRGTEAFF. The CDR3 DNA sequence: TGTGCCAGTAGTATTTGGCGACGCCGGGGGACTGAAGCTTTCTTT. Combining the CDR3 with reference TRBV19 and TRBJ1-1 gives the whole variable domain DGGITQSPKYLFRKEGQNVTLSCEQNLNHDAMYWYRQDPGQGLRLIYYSQIVNDFQKGDIAEGYSVSREKKESFPLTVTSAQKNPTAFYLCASSIWRRRGTEAFFGQGTRLTVV.

This clone was picked up a small number of times. The chain recombines TRBV28 with TRBJ1-2, with D unresolved. Germline V gene data show CDR1 as MDHEN and CDR2 as SYDVKM. V lost 11 bases and J 2 bases, leaving 18 bases between the germline ends. The CDR3 has 14 residues. The CDR3 region is CASTEATRNYGYTF. For the CDR3, the DNA is TGTGCCTCAACCGAGGCGACTAGGAACTATGGCTACACCTTC.

Details on this clone: A read error may account for a junction end that differs from germline. The V call is TRBV30, the J call TRBJ1-4; 9 nucleotides match TRBD1. The length of the CDR3 is 14 residues. Germline V gives CDR1 GTSNPN, CDR2 SVGIG (reference sequence). In DNA form, the CDR3 reads TGTGCTTGGAGTGTTACAGGGGGCGGTGAAAAACTGTTTTTT. Residues: CAWSVTGGGEKLFF.

This clone was seen just once. CDR3 sequence (DNA): TGTGCCAGCAGCCCACAGGGGACCAACACTGAAGCTTTCTTT. Amino acids: CASSPQGTNTEAFF. The chain joins TRBV11-2 to TRBJ1-1, with 7 bases identical to TRBD1. The CDR3 loop spans 14 amino acids. From germline, CDR1 is SGHAT and CDR2 FQNNGV. V gave up 5 bases and J gave up 2 bases; unmatched junction bases: 5.

The rearrangement uses TRBV6-6 and TRBJ2-6, with no clear D. V lost 4 bases to trimming and J lost 0 bases, with 7 bases between them. The CDR3 contains 15 residues. The germline V gene has CDR1 MNHNY and CDR2 SVGAGI (reference sequence). The CDR3 sequence is CASSSQASGANVLTF. CDR3 DNA sequence: TGTGCCAGCAGTTCACAAGCCTCTGGGGCCAACGTCCTGACTTTC.

This chain joins TRBV6-2 or TRBV6-3 and TRBJ2-1, with D perhaps matching TRBD2 (5 bases). Germline V lookup: CDR1 MNHEY, CDR2 SVGEGT. CDR3 length: 14 amino acids. V was cut by 6 bases and J by 8 bases, with 17 bases left in between. In nucleotides, the CDR3 is TGTGCCAGCAGCCTCGGAGGCCGACTACATGAGCAGTTCTTC. Translating gives CASSLGGRLHEQFF.

The chain couples TRBV4-2 to TRBJ2-1; 7 nucleotides agree with TRBD1. The CDR3 consists of 14 residues. Germline values: CDR1 LGHNA, CDR2 YNFKEQ. The ends lost 1 base at V and 6 bases at J; junction bases unmatched: 3. The CDR3 is CASSQGNRGNEQFF. The DNA of the CDR3 is TGTGCCAGCAGCCAAGGGAACAGGGGCAATGAGCAGTTCTTC.

This clone counts as large. At the DNA level, this CDR3 is encoded by other sequences in the same sample as well. The chain links TRBV7-9 to TRBJ1-2; perhaps TRBD1 as D (5 bases). The CDR3 extends over 12 amino acids. V lost 5 bases, J lost 6 bases, and 10 bases lay in between. Germline V gene lookup returns CDR1 SEHNR and CDR2 FQNEAQ (reference sequence). The CDR3 DNA is TGTGCCAGCAGCCTCCCGGGGGATGGCTACACCTTC. Its translation: CASSLPGDGYTF. Using reference TRBV7-9 and TRBJ1-2 for the parts outside the CDR3, the full variable domain is DTGVSQNPRHKITKRGQNVTFRCDPISEHNRLYWYRQTLGQGPEFLTYFQNEAQLEKSRLLSDRFSAERPKGSFSTLEIQRTEQGDSAMYLCASSLPGDGYTFGSGTRLTVV.

Only a few counts were recorded for this clone. The CDR3 loop is CASQLGFGGDIQYF. As DNA, the CDR3 is TGTGCCAGCCAACTCGGATTCGGGGGGGACATTCAGTACTTC. The rearrangement links TRBV6-5 to TRBJ2-4; TRBD2 matches 8 bases. CDR3 length: 14 amino acids. The ends lost 8 bases at V and 8 bases at J; junction bases unmatched: 11. In germline, CDR1 is MNHEY, CDR2 SVGAGI.

This clone is a singleton in its sample. V is TRBV23-1 and J is TRBJ2-1; D could derive from TRBD1 or TRBD2 (7 bases each). TRBV23-1 is an ORF for which the function is uncertain. CDR3 length equals 17 residues. V lost 4 bases to trimming and J lost 7 bases, with 23 bases between them. The CDR3 reads CASSPPPGEGAGNEQFF. The CDR3 DNA sequence: TGCGCCAGCAGTCCTCCACCCGGGGAGGGGGCTGGGAATGAGCAGTTCTTC.

The rearrangement joins TRBV3-1 (or the pseudogene TRBV3-2) to TRBJ2-7; a weak D match, TRBD2 (5 bases). The CDR3 is made up of 13 amino acids. Per germline, CDR1 LGHDT and CDR2 YNNKEL (reference sequence). With 8 bases removed from V and 3 bases from J, the gap between germline ends came to 14 bases. For the CDR3, the DNA is TGTGCCAGCGCCAGGACTTTAAACTACGAGCAGTACTTC. Amino acid sequence: CASARTLNYEQYF.